This passage covers 29 T cell receptor beta chains from one sample sequenced in a study of OX40 agonist ivuxolimab in advanced cancers. Library preparation employed the immunoSEQ multiplex PCR assay. The clones in this table, taken by TCRdb from immuneACCESS, are in-frame only. Not every clone is retained; where verified, under half of the shortfall comes from an unresolved V gene, and the cause of the rest is unknown. The sample profile shows 65,000 to 85,000 clones; 87% of them were found once. About 4.1% of the sample rests with the top ten. Here the sequenced sample was CD4+ or CD8+ T cells sorted from blood, taken in a trial of the OX40 agonist ivuxolimab. These receptors all stem from an adult with an advanced solid tumor such as melanoma, head and neck, liver or kidney cancer.

The J gene is TRBJ2-3, the V gene TRBV7-6, with TRBD2 identical over 13 bases. V was clipped by 5 bases and J by 2 bases; unmatched bases: 7. From germline, CDR1 is SGHVS and CDR2 FNYEAQ. This CDR3 has 17 amino acids. CDR3 sequence (DNA): TGTGCCAGCAGCCCACTAGCGGGAGGGACCTCCACAGATACGCAGTATTTT. This gives the protein CASSPLAGGTSTDTQYF.

This chain connects TRBV19 to TRBJ1-1; TRBD1 matches 7 bases. The V segment lost 5 bases and the J segment 10 bases; nucleotides outside the gene matches: 13. Germline lookup yields CDR1 LNHDA and CDR2 SQIVND (reference sequence). This CDR3 is built from 14 residues. The CDR3 here is CASSASGGGQPAFF. Written as DNA, the CDR3 is TGTGCCAGTAGTGCCTCAGGCGGGGGACAGCCAGCTTTCTTT.

The chain uses TRBV19 and TRBJ1-5; D remains unclear. V lost 6 bases and J 4 bases, leaving 10 bases between the germline ends. Looked up from germline, CDR1 is LNHDA and CDR2 is SQIVND (reference sequence). This CDR3 spans 13 amino acids. The CDR3 DNA reads as TGTGCCAGTAGCTGGGAGAAAAATCAGCCCCAGCATTTT. This translates into CASSWEKNQPQHF.

The chain links TRBV30 to TRBJ2-1; 7 nucleotides match TRBD2. The CDR3 spans 15 residues. CDR1 GTSNPN and CDR2 SVGIG come from the germline V gene (reference sequence). V gave up 3 bases and J gave up 4 bases; unmatched junction bases: 9. CDR3 amino acids: CAWSEGLAVYNEQFF. CDR3 bases: TGTGCCTGGAGCGAGGGGCTAGCGGTGTACAATGAGCAGTTCTTC.

The chain combines TRBV9 with TRBJ1-3; D is uncertain. Per germline, CDR1 SGDLS and CDR2 YYNGEE. V was clipped by 4 bases and J by 0 bases, with 14 bases between them. CDR3 length: 16 amino acids. The CDR3 nucleotides read TGTGCCAGCAGCCCTCACCTCTTCGCCTCTGGAAACACCATATATTTT. As protein: CASSPHLFASGNTIYF.

The chain carries TRBV9 and TRBJ2-6; D is undetermined. This CDR3 is built from 16 residues. The V gene's germline CDR1 is SGDLS and CDR2 YYNGEE. V shed 3 bases and J shed 3 bases, with 13 bases lying between them. The CDR3 bases are TGTGCCAGCAGCGGTGGGTTCATGAGTGGGGCCAACGTCCTGACTTTC. Translating it yields CASSGGFMSGANVLTF.

The rearrangement joins TRBV18 to TRBJ1-2; 8 nucleotides agree with TRBD1. The germline gives CDR1 KGHSH, CDR2 LQKENI. CDR3 length: 15 residues. The ends lost 2 bases at V and 8 bases at J; junction bases unmatched: 10. This CDR3 reads CASSPSRDRMEGYTF. CDR3 nucleotides: TGTGCCAGCTCACCATCCCGGGACAGGATGGAGGGCTACACCTTC.

The sample holds a few counts of this clone. The CDR3 DNA reads TGTGCCAGCAAAAAAGGGCAGGCCCAAAATTCACCCCTCCACTTT. Amino acids: CASKKGQAQNSPLHF. This chain joins TRBV27 and TRBJ1-6, with D unresolved. V was shortened by 7 bases and J by 7 bases, with 17 bases between the two germline ends. There are 15 residues in the CDR3. Germline CDR1 MNHEY, CDR2 SMNVEV (reference sequence).

The rearrangement links TRBV30 to TRBJ1-1; D perhaps matches TRBD1 (5 bases). CDR1 GTSNPN and CDR2 SVGIG come from the germline V gene (reference sequence). This CDR3 spans 11 amino acids. V lost 6 bases to trimming and J lost 6 bases, with 11 bases between them. The DNA for the CDR3 is TGTGCCTGCAGGGTAGGCCCTGAAGCTTTCTTT. Its protein product is CACRVGPEAFF.

The chain couples TRBV29-1 to TRBJ2-5, with 7 bases aligning to TRBD2. Germline values: CDR1 SQVTM, CDR2 ANQGSEA. V was clipped by 6 bases and J by 0 bases; unmatched bases: 7. The CDR3 loop spans 14 amino acids. The chain's CDR3 is CSVASGRYQETQYF. Written as DNA, the CDR3 is TGCAGCGTCGCTAGCGGACGGTACCAAGAGACCCAGTACTTC.

The chain has TRBV28 and TRBJ2-2, with D perhaps assigned TRBD1 or TRBD2 (6 bases each). The CDR3 spans 13 residues. Germline CDR1 is MDHEN and CDR2 is SYDVKM. V was clipped by 8 bases and J by 3 bases, with 10 bases between them. CDR3 bases: TGTGCCAGCTACAGGGAGGACACCGGGGAGCTGTTTTTT. Protein product: CASYREDTGELFF.

The rearrangement joins TRBV7-2 to TRBJ1-4; 8 nucleotides align to TRBD1. After removal of 5 bases from V and 0 bases from J, the junction contained 8 bases not matched to a gene. Germline V gives CDR1 SGHTA, CDR2 FQGNSA. The CDR3 has 17 amino acids. The CDR3 sequence is CASSRRTGSATNEKLFF. CDR3 coding DNA: TGTGCCAGCAGCCGAAGGACAGGGTCTGCAACTAATGAAAAACTGTTTTTT.

The V call is TRBV6-5, the J call TRBJ1-1; TRBD1 aligns across 7 bases. CDR1 and CDR2 from the germline V gene are MNHEY and SVGAGI. The CDR3 runs 14 residues. V was pared by 5 bases and J by 4 bases, with 7 bases of the junction left unmatched. The CDR3 coding sequence is TGTGCCAGCAGTGCCACGCCAGGGGGCACTGAAGCTTTCTTT. It codes for CASSATPGGTEAFF.

The V gene is TRBV19, the J gene TRBJ2-1; TRBD1 matches 8 bases. The CDR3 is made up of 15 amino acids. Germline loops: CDR1 LNHDA, CDR2 SQIVND (reference sequence). With 5 bases clipped from V and 5 bases from J, the junction kept 8 bases outside the gene matches. In DNA form, the CDR3 reads TGTGCCAGTAGTGTAGGACCAGGGGGCCACAATGAGCAGTTCTTC. It is translated as CASSVGPGGHNEQFF.

This clone was detected only a few times. The chain employs TRBV2 and TRBJ1-6, with D possibly matching TRBD1 (5 bases). The germline CDR1 and CDR2 sequences are SNHLY and FYNNEI. The CDR3 consists of 14 residues. The germline V and J ends were trimmed by 6 bases and 10 bases, with 16 bases remaining between them. CDR3 nucleotides: TGTGCCAGCAGGGACAACTCAGGGATATCACCCCTCCACTTT. Translating gives CASRDNSGISPLHF.

The rearrangement uses TRBV27 and TRBJ1-1, with D tentatively TRBD1 (5 bases). The CDR3 runs to 13 residues. V was shortened by 6 bases and J by 8 bases, with 16 bases between the two germline ends. Germline loops: CDR1 MNHEY, CDR2 SMNVEV (reference sequence). The CDR3 is CASRDDWTKEAFF. DNA for the CDR3: TGTGCCAGCAGAGACGACTGGACAAAAGAAGCTTTCTTT.

The rearrangement uses TRBV6-5 and TRBJ1-5; D gene ambiguous. Germline values: CDR1 MNHEY, CDR2 SVGAGI. Trimming took off 0 bases at V and 0 bases at J, with 6 bases between the two ends. This CDR3 region has 15 residues. The CDR3 protein is CASSYSKNSNQPQHF. CDR3 bases: TGTGCCAGCAGTTACTCGAAGAATAGCAATCAGCCCCAGCATTTT.

V gene TRBV4-2 combines with J gene TRBJ2-7; D may be TRBD1 (6 bases). Germline values: CDR1 LGHNA, CDR2 YNFKEQ. V lost 3 bases to trimming and J lost 3 bases, with 9 bases between them. This CDR3 region has 13 residues. Here the CDR3 reads CASSQDRDYEQYF. Written as DNA, the CDR3 is TGTGCCAGCAGCCAGGACAGAGACTACGAGCAGTACTTC.

There are a few counts of this clone. The chain combines TRBV30 with TRBJ1-5; D is perhaps TRBD1 (5 bases). Trimming stripped 0 bases from V and 3 bases from J, with 12 bases between. Per germline, CDR1 GTSNPN and CDR2 SVGIG (reference sequence). The CDR3 covers 15 residues. The chain's CDR3 is CAWSVGTAYNQPQHF. The CDR3, as DNA: TGTGCCTGGAGTGTCGGGACCGCGTACAATCAGCCCCAGCATTTT.

The genes are TRBV7-9 and TRBJ1-2, with D hard to call. Germline V CDR1 and CDR2: SEHNR, FQNEAQ (reference sequence). This CDR3 is 15 amino acids long. Trimming left V 5 bases short and J 1 base short, with 14 bases between. The CDR3 protein is CASSRVQSFNYGYTF. As DNA, the CDR3 is TGTGCCAGCAGCAGAGTACAGTCCTTTAACTATGGCTACACCTTC.

The chain carries TRBV5-6 and TRBJ2-5; TRBD2 aligns across 11 bases. The germline V gene encodes CDR1 SGHDT and CDR2 YYEEEE. Trimming took 0 bases from V and 2 from J; bases not matched to a gene: 3. The CDR3 contains 16 residues. The CDR3 region has the DNA TGTGCCAGCAGCTTGGTTAGCGGGAGGGATCAAGAGACCCAGTACTTC. Translating gives CASSLVSGRDQETQYF.

V usage is TRBV5-4 and J usage is TRBJ2-5; D remains ambiguous. This CDR3 has 11 amino acids. Germline-derived CDR1 and CDR2 are SGHNT and YYREEE (reference sequence). With 5 bases removed from V and 6 bases from J, the gap between germline ends came to 8 bases. CDR3 DNA: TGTGCCAGCAGTTTTAGCAAGACCCAGTACTTC. It is translated as CASSFSKTQYF.

The chain recombines TRBV5-4 with TRBJ2-7; 9 nucleotides match TRBD1. J lost 5 bases, V lost 4 bases, and 7 bases had no gene match. CDR3 length equals 14 residues. Germline CDR1 SGHNT, CDR2 YYREEE (reference sequence). The chain's CDR3 is CASSAGQGFNEQYF. The CDR3, as DNA: TGTGCCAGCAGCGCAGGACAGGGGTTCAACGAGCAGTACTTC.

The gene calls are TRBV6-6 and TRBJ1-1; tentatively, D is TRBD1 (5 bases). The ends were cut back, 5 bases at V and 8 bases at J, with 18 bases in the middle. The germline gives CDR1 MNHNY, CDR2 SVGAGI (reference sequence). The CDR3 extends over 14 amino acids. The CDR3 is CASSLDKGRGEAFF. In nucleotides, the CDR3 is TGTGCCAGCAGTCTCGATAAGGGACGGGGAGAAGCTTTCTTT.

V gene TRBV10-3 combines with J gene TRBJ2-1; the match to TRBD2 covers 10 bases. From germline, CDR1 is ENHRY and CDR2 SYGVKD. This CDR3 contains 14 residues. After removal of 7 bases from V and 5 bases from J, the junction contained 5 bases not matched to a gene. CDR3 sequence (DNA): TGTGCCATCAAGGGGACTAGCGCAAACAATGAGCAGTTCTTC. It is translated as CAIKGTSANNEQFF.

The V call is TRBV25-1, the J call TRBJ2-4; the D gene is possibly TRBD1 (5 bases). This CDR3 is built from 15 residues. Germline-derived CDR1 and CDR2 are MGHDK and SYGVNS. Trimming pared 1 base from V and 1 base from J, leaving 8 bases between. This CDR3 is CASSEWGAAKNIQYF. As DNA, the CDR3 is TGTGCCAGCAGTGAATGGGGCGCTGCCAAAAACATTCAGTACTTC. Full variable domain (missing parts from reference TRBV25-1 and TRBJ2-4): EADIYQTPRYLVIGTGKKITLECSQTMGHDKMYWYQQDPGMELHLIHYSYGVNSTEKGDLSSESTVSRIRTEHFPLTLESARPSHTSQYLCASSEWGAAKNIQYFGAGTRLSVL.

CDR3: CASGLPRETQYF. In nucleotides, the CDR3 is TGTGCTAGTGGTTTGCCAAGGGAGACCCAGTACTTC. This sequence joins TRBV12-5 and TRBJ2-5; D unresolved. The CDR3 has 12 amino acids. V shed 2 bases and J shed 5 bases, with 6 bases lying between them. The germline V gene has CDR1 LGHNT and CDR2 FRNRAP.

The V call is TRBV5-1, the J call TRBJ2-1, with D maybe TRBD2 (6 bases). The CDR3 is made up of 15 amino acids. CDR1 SGHRS and CDR2 YFSETQ come from the germline V gene. V dropped 4 bases and J dropped 5 bases, with 16 bases sitting between them. The CDR3: CASSESGRRNNEQFF. CDR3 nucleotide sequence: TGCGCCAGCAGCGAAAGTGGGAGGAGGAACAATGAGCAGTTCTTC.

The J gene is TRBJ2-5, the V gene TRBV23-1; 16 bases map to TRBD2. TRBV23-1 is assigned to the ORF class and has an uncertain function. With 8 bases clipped from V and 1 base from J, the junction kept 4 bases outside the gene matches. The CDR3 is 16 residues long. In DNA form, the CDR3 reads TGCGCCAGCGAGGGACTAGCGGGAGGGATCCAAGAGACCCAGTACTTC. Translated, it gives CASEGLAGGIQETQYF.